Each of the 20 T cell receptor beta chains below was sequenced from the same sample in a study of regulatory T cells in long-lasting Graves disease. Relying on iRepertoire HTBI primers and Arm-PCR of CDR3 regions, the team built TCR beta libraries. TCRdb redid the calling of the multiplex PCR reads with MiXCR, one entry per CDR3 protein. The table has some 320,000 distinct CDR3 sequences, about 20% seen once; the top ten hold about 38%. As for time point: newly diagnosed GD, antithyroid drugs for less than 3 months. Researchers made the TCR library from RNA that was extracted from PBMCs. Specimen: peripheral blood mononuclear cells (PBMCs), collected at new diagnosis, from a patient treated with antithyroid drugs. The receptors were gathered from a female donor with Graves disease.

The table lists this clonotype with a few counts. Here the CDR3 DNA reads TGTGCCAGCACCCCCGGTCTTGGGGCTGGCGCTGGGAATGAGCAGTTCTTC. Its protein product is CASTPGLGAGAGNEQFF. V and J are TRBV28 and TRBJ2-1; TRBD1 is a possible D gene (5 bases). The germline gives CDR1 MDHEN, CDR2 SYDVKM. The CDR3 spans 17 residues. Trimming removed 7 bases at V and 7 bases at J, with 26 bases between.

This clonotype came up many times. The rearrangement links TRBV6-2 or TRBV6-3 to TRBJ2-3; 7 nucleotides align to TRBD2. Germline trimming cut 5 bases from V and 5 bases from J; bases unmatched to any gene: 7. Germline assignment: CDR1 MNHEY and CDR2 SVGEGT. The CDR3 consists of 14 residues. CDR3 residues: CASSDTAGEDTQYF. The CDR3 bases are TGTGCCAGCAGTGACACCGCGGGGGAAGATACGCAGTATTTT.

This clonotype was detected many times. CDR3 coding DNA: TGTGCCAGCAGCTTAAGCGGGACGGACTCCTACGAGCAGTACTTC. Translation gives CASSLSGTDSYEQYF. This chain joins TRBV11-1 and TRBJ2-7, with 7 bases fitting TRBD2. V lost 2 bases, J lost 0 bases, and 4 bases stayed unmatched. Germline V gene sequence: CDR1 SGHAT, CDR2 FQDESV (reference sequence). This CDR3 contains 15 residues.

This clonotype appeared many times. The rearrangement joins TRBV20-1 to TRBJ2-7; D not certain. V was pared by 3 bases and J by 1 base, with 7 bases between. CDR1 is DFQATT and CDR2 is SNEGSKA in the germline V gene (reference sequence). The CDR3 has 12 residues. For the CDR3, the DNA is TGCAGTGCTAGCCACAGTTCCTACGAGCAGTACTTC. Its protein is CSASHSSYEQYF.

At least ten counts were recorded for this clonotype. The gene calls are TRBV9 and TRBJ2-1, with 8 bases identical to TRBD2. Trimming at V came to 2 bases and at J to 9 bases, leaving 7 bases not matched to a gene. This CDR3 spans 14 amino acids. Germline V gene sequence: CDR1 SGDLS, CDR2 YYNGEE. CDR3 region: CASSVGAGASEQFF. The DNA for the CDR3 is TGTGCCAGCAGCGTGGGAGCGGGAGCGTCTGAGCAGTTCTTC. The variable domain in full, with the rest retrieved from reference TRBV9 and TRBJ2-1, is DSGVTQTPKHLITATGQRVTLRCSPRSGDLSVYWYQQSLDQGLQFLIQYYNGEERAKGNILERFSAQQFPDLHSELNLSSLELGDSALYFCASSVGAGASEQFFGPGTRLTVL.

The V call is TRBV3-1, the J call TRBJ2-7; TRBD2 might be the D (5 bases). The length of the CDR3 is 15 residues. Germline CDR1 is LGHDT and CDR2 is YNNKEL (reference sequence). Trimming removed 1 base at V and 4 bases at J, with 14 bases between. The CDR3 bases are TGTGCCAGCAGCCAAGGTCCTCTCGGAGGTTACGAGCAGTACTTC. Its protein is CASSQGPLGGYEQYF.

This clonotype was observed many times. The rearrangement uses TRBV6-1 and TRBJ2-1, with 8 bases that match TRBD1. CDR3 size: 17 residues. Germline CDR1 and CDR2: MNHNS and SASEGT. V lost 0 bases, J lost 2 bases, and 6 bases stayed unmatched. The CDR3 nucleotides are TGTGCCAGCAGTGAAGCAACCGGGACAGGAGCCTACAATGAGCAGTTCTTC. Translated, it gives CASSEATGTGAYNEQFF.

This clonotype was seen ten or more times. This chain uses TRBV24-1 with TRBJ2-2; D might be TRBD2 (6 bases). The CDR3 runs 17 residues. Trimming shortened V by 4 bases and J by 4 bases, and 18 bases separated the two germline ends. CDR1 KGHDR and CDR2 SFDVKD come from the germline V gene. CDR3 in amino acids: CATSELLAGKGTGELFF. The CDR3 nucleotides read TGTGCCACCAGTGAGTTGCTGGCGGGAAAAGGCACCGGGGAGCTGTTTTTT.

This clonotype has ten or more counts. The rearrangement uses TRBV6-1 and TRBJ2-2, with D tentatively TRBD1 (6 bases). The V gene lost 6 bases and the J gene lost 6 bases, with 17 bases spanning the gap. The length of the CDR3 is 15 residues. CDR1 and CDR2 from the germline V gene are MNHNS and SASEGT. The CDR3 sequence: CASSPQGTVSGELFF. CDR3 nucleotide sequence: TGTGCCAGCAGCCCCCAGGGGACCGTTTCCGGGGAGCTGTTTTTT.

This clonotype was picked up one time. This chain links TRBV2 with TRBJ2-1, with 7 bases fitting TRBD2. Germline CDR1 and CDR2: SNHLY and FYNNEI. V dropped 7 bases and J dropped 6; count of bases not matched to a gene: 9. The CDR3 totals 14 residues. Here the CDR3 DNA reads TGTGCCAGCAAGGAGGGAGGGCTGCGCAATGAGCAGTTCTTC. Amino acid sequence: CASKEGGLRNEQFF. The full variable domain, with the rest looked up from reference TRBV2 and TRBJ2-1, is EPEVTQTPSHQVTQMGQEVILRCVPISNHLYFYWYRQILGQKVEFLVSFYNNEISEKSEIFDDQFSVERPDGSNFTLKIRSTKLEDSAMYFCASKEGGLRNEQFFGPGTRLTVL.

This clonotype occurred many times. V and J are TRBV3-1 and TRBJ2-3; TRBD2 agrees at 10 bases. The ends lost 6 bases at V and 2 bases at J; junction bases unmatched: 5. CDR1 and CDR2 from the germline V gene are LGHDT and YNNKEL (reference sequence). The CDR3 has 15 residues. CDR3 region: CASSPLAGYTDTQYF. As DNA, the CDR3 is TGTGCCAGCAGTCCACTAGCGGGGTACACAGATACGCAGTATTTT.

This clonotype has a count of ten or more. V gene TRBV7-8 combines with J gene TRBJ2-5, with D possibly matching TRBD1 (5 bases). The CDR3 runs to 14 residues. The germline V and J ends were trimmed by 5 bases and 2 bases, with 12 bases remaining between them. In germline, CDR1 is SGHVS, CDR2 FQNEAQ. This chain's CDR3 is CASSPRQKQETQYF. CDR3 nucleotide sequence: TGTGCCAGCAGCCCGCGACAGAAACAAGAGACCCAGTACTTC.

This clonotype was observed many times. This chain uses TRBV12-3 or TRBV12-4 with TRBJ2-4; no definite D call. The CDR3 extends over 16 amino acids. Between the trimmed V and J ends, which lost 8 bases and 0 bases, there was a span of 17 bases. CDR3 protein: CASSGGTPLAKNIQYF. CDR3 DNA: TGTGCCAGCTCAGGTGGAACCCCGCTAGCCAAAAACATTCAGTACTTC.

V and J are TRBV5-1 and TRBJ1-2; no firm D call. V lost 7 bases and J 3 bases, leaving 13 bases between the germline ends. The CDR3 sequence is 13 residues long. The germline gives CDR1 SGHRS, CDR2 YFSETQ. CDR3 region: CASGSGVDYGYTF. CDR3 coding DNA: TGCGCCAGCGGCTCCGGGGTGGACTATGGCTACACCTTC.

At least ten counts were recorded for this clonotype. The chain links TRBV5-1 to TRBJ1-5; D is perhaps TRBD1 (5 bases). V gave up 1 base and J gave up 2 bases, with 10 bases separating them. CDR1 SGHRS and CDR2 YFSETQ come from the germline V gene. The CDR3 is 15 residues long. The CDR3 DNA reads as TGCGCCAGCAGCTTGTACGGGGGTGGCAATCAGCCCCAGCATTTT. It yields the protein CASSLYGGGNQPQHF.

Many counts were recorded for this clonotype. The chain is built from TRBV6-2 or TRBV6-3 and TRBJ2-3, with D maybe TRBD1 (6 bases). The CDR3 sequence is 15 residues long. Germline CDR1 MNHEY, CDR2 SVGEGT. The V gene lost 5 bases and the J gene lost 1 base, with 13 bases spanning the gap. The CDR3 sequence is CASSPGTSRTDTQYF. CDR3 in DNA: TGTGCCAGCAGTCCCGGGACATCCCGCACAGATACGCAGTATTTT.

This clonotype was counted a few times. The chain employs TRBV19 and TRBJ2-7, with 9 bases identical to TRBD1. Germline lookup yields CDR1 LNHDA and CDR2 SQIVND (reference sequence). V gave up 5 bases and J gave up 0 bases; unmatched junction bases: 8. This CDR3 has 16 amino acids. This CDR3 reads CASSDGTGRISYEQYF. As DNA, the CDR3 is TGTGCCAGTAGTGACGGGACAGGGAGAATCTCCTACGAGCAGTACTTC.

The CDR3 spells CASSELGSESYEQYF. The DNA of the CDR3 is TGTGCCAGCAGTGAACTGGGTTCGGAATCCTACGAGCAGTACTTC. This chain uses TRBV6-2 or TRBV6-3 with TRBJ2-7; D is unclear. The germline CDR1 and CDR2 sequences are MNHEY and SVGEGT. V was pared by 5 bases and J by 1 base, with 15 bases between. The length of the CDR3 is 15 residues.

The chain couples TRBV20-1 to TRBJ2-7, with a tentative D call TRBD2 (7 bases). From germline, CDR1 is DFQATT and CDR2 SNEGSKA (reference sequence). The CDR3 extends over 14 amino acids. Trimming took off 3 bases at V and 3 bases at J, with 15 bases between the two ends. The CDR3 nucleotides are TGCAGTGCTAGGCCCCCGGGGGGCGGCTACGAGCAGTACTTC. It translates to CSARPPGGGYEQYF.

This clonotype was seen only a few times. This sequence joins TRBV7-9 and TRBJ1-4; no clear D gene. The V end was cut by 0 bases, the J end by 6 bases, with 2 bases between. Germline CDR1 and CDR2: SEHNR and FQNEAQ (reference sequence). The CDR3 spans 12 residues. CDR3: CASSLADEKLFF. In nucleotides, the CDR3 is TGTGCCAGCAGCTTAGCGGATGAAAAACTGTTTTTT.